Listed below are T cell receptor beta chains from one sample, sequenced in a study of shared clonotypes between healthy human individuals. TCRdb keeps only in-frame clones here, not all; method: immunoSEQ multiplex PCR. The table shows about 690,000 clones, with roughly 91% occurring only once. The specimen was memory CD8+ T cells from PBMCs. The receptor set was obtained from a young man in good health. Some clones in this sample may be carry-over from other donors' samples. CDR3s include the opening cysteine and the closing phenylalanine or tryptophan. The D gene is left open where the match is weak. Rows give clone size only sometimes, using once, few, many, or a class for an expanded clone.

>.|TRBJ1-4|TRBV28|.
TGTGCCACCGAGGGCAGGGAGAGTGAAAAACTGTTTTTT
CATEGRESEKLFF
>.|TRBJ2-7|TRBV27|.
TGTGCCAGCAGTCAGGGCAGCTCCTACGAGCAGTACTTC
CASSQGSSYEQYF
>.|TRBJ2-7|TRBV27|.
TGTGCCAGCAGCCAACAGGGAAGTCCCTACGAGCAGTACTTC
CASSQQGSPYEQYF
>TRBD1|TRBJ1-2|TRBV6-5|.
TGTGCCAGCAGTTTAGGACAGGGAGGAGATGGCTACACCTTC
CASSLGQGGDGYTF
>TRBD2|TRBJ2-1|TRBV25-1|.
TGTGCCAGCAGTGAATCGGGGCTAGCGGAGGCCTGGAATGAGCAGTTCTTC
CASSESGLAEAWNEQFF
>.|TRBJ1-5|TRBV7-2|.
TGTGCCAGCAGCTTAGATATTGGGAGCAATCAGCCCCAGCATTTT
CASSLDIGSNQPQHF
>.|TRBJ2-6|TRBV27|.
TGTGCCAGCAGTTCTAGGTCTGGGGCCAACGTCCTGACTTTC
CASSSRSGANVLTF
>.|TRBJ1-1|TRBV5-1|.
TGCGCCAGCAGCTTGTTGGCACAGGGAAAGAGGGACACTGAAGCTTTCTTT
CASSLLAQGKRDTEAFF
>.|TRBJ1-1|TRBV4-1|.
TGCGCCAGCAGCCAAGATAAATTACTCGGGACGGCGGCTTTCTTT
CASSQDKLLGTAAFF
>TRBD1|TRBJ1-1|TRBV9|.
TGTGCCAGCAGCGTAATGGATGGCACAGGGGAAGCAGGGACTGAAGCTTTCTTT
CASSVMDGTGEAGTEAFF
>TRBD1|TRBJ1-2|TRBV7-9|.
TGTGCCAGCAGCTCGACCGGGACAGAATTTAACTATGGCTACACCTTC
CASSSTGTEFNYGYTF
>.|TRBJ2-7|TRBV5-6|.
TGTGCCAGCAGCTTGGATAGCGGACTTTCCTACGAGCAGTACTTC
CASSLDSGLSYEQYF
>TRBD1|TRBJ1-2|TRBV6-1|.
TGTGCCAGCAGTGGGACAACCTCGGGACAGGGGGCAGGAGGCTACACCTTC
CASSGTTSGQGAGGYTF
>.|TRBJ2-3|TRBV9|.
TGTGCCAGCAGCGTACCCCAAGGGGGGGGGCGCACAGATACGCAGTATTTT
CASSVPQGGGRTDTQYF
>TRBD2|TRBJ2-1|TRBV7-3|once
TGTGCCAGCAGCATCCTAGCGGGAGGGCCAGAATCCTACAATGAGCAGTTCTTC
CASSILAGGPESYNEQFF
>.|TRBJ2-7|TRBV28|.
TGTGCCAGCAGTTTCGAGTACTCCTCCTACGAGCAGTACTTC
CASSFEYSSYEQYF
>.|TRBJ2-5|TRBV6-5|many
TGTGCCAGCAGTTACTCGAACTGGGAGACCCAGTACTTC
CASSYSNWETQYF